Detailed here is one T cell receptor (beta chain). Antigen unknown. Each CDR3 protein is one row after TCRdb ran MiXCR on the reads. The sample lists about 160,000 distinct CDR3 sequences, roughly 22% occurring once. The data derive from a study of T cell repertoires in cytomegalovirus infection. The wider study: Researchers turned to recently identified HLA-C-restricted CMV epitopes as well as well-studied HLA-B-restricted ones. TCR beta signatures that were public indicated CMV infection and matching HLA type.

Study-level points and caveats: There were HLA-C-restricted CMV-specific TCR beta clonotypes dominating the ex vivo response. Cumulative public TCR beta family frequency identified CMV carriers with the relevant HLA.

The germline gives CDR1 LGHNA, CDR2 YNFKEQ. Trimming left V 0 bases short and J 3 bases short, with 14 bases between. The CDR3 is 16 residues long. This sequence joins TRBV4-2 and TRBJ1-2; D is ambiguous. The TCR comes from a human donor in good health (CMV status not recorded). Some clones in this sample may be carry-over from other donors' samples. Here the sequenced sample was CD8+ T cells from cultured PBMCs, taken from culture after CMV antigen stimulation. The CDR3, as DNA: TGTGCCAGCAGCCAAGAAGAGGCAGAGCTCCACTATGGCTACACCTTC. Protein product: CASSQEEAELHYGYTF.